What follows are 20 T cell receptor beta chains derived from one specimen sequenced in a study of CD8 T cells in ankylosing spondylitis. TCRdb reanalysed the 5' RACE reads using MiXCR and keeps one entry per CDR3 protein. The sample consists of about 66,000 distinct CDR3 sequences, 6.2% of them appearing once. Sequencing input: synovial fluid, either unsorted or a sorted T cell fraction (not recorded which). Receptor source: a male donor with ankylosing spondylitis.

About this clonotype: Just one base apart from a much larger clone, this may be a read error. CDR3 in amino acids: CASSLTRQGGGEQLF. CDR3 DNA sequence: TGTGCCAGCAGCTTAACGAGGCAGGGAGGGGGTGAGCAGCTCTTC. The rearrangement uses TRBV7-3 and TRBJ2-1, with TRBD2 as a possible D gene (7 bases). This CDR3 is 15 amino acids long. CDR1 SGHTA and CDR2 FQGTGA come from the germline V gene.

This clonotype rates as medium-sized (0.01 to 0.1%). This rearrangement joins TRBV5-1 to TRBJ2-5; tentatively, D is TRBD1 or TRBD2 (6 bases each). The CDR3 has 14 residues. Germline V lookup: CDR1 SGHRS, CDR2 YFSETQ. V was trimmed by 0 bases and J by 4 bases, leaving 10 bases between them. CDR3 loop: CASSLVRGRETQYF. The CDR3 nucleotides are TGCGCCAGCAGCTTGGTACGGGGGCGAGAGACCCAGTACTTC.

The chain combines TRBV7-7 with TRBJ2-1, with 9 bases identical to TRBD2. This CDR3 has 15 residues. Germline V gives CDR1 SSHAT, CDR2 FNYEAQ (reference sequence). V gave up 5 bases and J gave up 7 bases; unmatched junction bases: 9. The CDR3 loop is CASSLLAGEGNEQFF. DNA for the CDR3: TGTGCCAGCAGCCTATTAGCGGGAGAAGGGAATGAGCAGTTCTTC.

A note on this clonotype: The junction departs from the called germline gene at one end, perhaps through a read error. The rearrangement joins TRBV7-6 to TRBJ1-4; the D gene is possibly TRBD1 (5 bases). Per the germline V gene, CDR1 is SGHVS and CDR2 is FNYEAQ. The CDR3 contains 12 residues. The CDR3 region has the DNA TGTGCCAGCAGCTTAGTGGGGGAAAGACTGTTTTTT. Protein sequence: CASSLVGERLFF.

The chain joins TRBV19 to TRBJ2-7, with D perhaps matching TRBD1 (5 bases). CDR3 length equals 13 residues. Germline assignment: CDR1 LNHDA and CDR2 SQIVND (reference sequence). V was shortened by 5 bases and J by 6 bases, with 14 bases between the two germline ends. CDR3 loop: CASSFFRDGEQYF. The CDR3 DNA is TGTGCCAGTAGTTTCTTCAGGGATGGCGAGCAGTACTTC.

This clonotype was detected many times. The gene calls are TRBV20-1 and TRBJ2-5; D unclear. The CDR3 runs to 17 residues. V gave up 6 bases and J gave up 3 bases, with 26 bases separating them. Germline CDR1 is DFQATT and CDR2 is SNEGSKA (reference sequence). The CDR3 sequence: CSADEEVGSQYEETQYF. The CDR3 nucleotides are TGCAGTGCAGACGAAGAGGTGGGATCGCAGTACGAAGAGACCCAGTACTTC.

This clonotype was seen repeatedly, ten times or more. The rearrangement uses TRBV4-1 and TRBJ2-7; possibly TRBD1 or TRBD2 for D (5 bases each). The germline V and J ends were trimmed by 2 bases and 0 bases, with 8 bases remaining between them. This CDR3 comprises 14 residues. The germline gives CDR1 MGHRA, CDR2 YSYEKL. The CDR3 loop is CASSQRDHSYEQYF. For the CDR3, the DNA is TGCGCCAGCAGCCAAAGGGACCACTCCTACGAGCAGTACTTC.

This clonotype came up a few times. This chain links TRBV4-3 with TRBJ2-1; 9 bases map to TRBD2. Germline assignment: CDR1 LGHNA and CDR2 YSLEER. The CDR3 length is 15 residues. Unmatched junction bases numbered 2, after V lost 2 bases and J lost 3 bases. As DNA, the CDR3 is TGCGCCAGCAGCCAAAAGCGGGAGGTCTACAATGAGCAGTTCTTC. This encodes CASSQKREVYNEQFF.

This clonotype was recorded a few times. V usage is TRBV2 and J usage is TRBJ2-7; 7 nucleotides agree with TRBD1. V lost 11 bases to trimming and J lost 5 bases; unmatched junction nucleotides: 12. Germline assignment: CDR1 SNHLY and CDR2 FYNNEI. This CDR3 has 13 amino acids. The CDR3 is CASFGQVWNEQYF. The CDR3 bases are TGTGCCTCATTCGGACAGGTCTGGAACGAGCAGTACTTC. The variable domain in full, completed from reference TRBV2 and TRBJ2-7, reads EPEVTQTPSHQVTQMGQEVILRCVPISNHLYFYWYRQILGQKVEFLVSFYNNEISEKSEIFDDQFSVERPDGSNFTLKIRSTKLEDSAMYFCASFGQVWNEQYFGPGTRLTVT.

This clonotype came up many times. This sequence joins TRBV15 and TRBJ1-4; D might be TRBD1 (5 bases). Germline values: CDR1 LNHNV, CDR2 YYDKDF (reference sequence). V lost 0 bases to trimming and J lost 8 bases, with 13 bases between them. The CDR3 is 15 residues long. The CDR3 region has the DNA TGTGCCACCAGCAGAGATCAGAGGGGCGTCGAAAAACTGTTTTTT. Translated: CATSRDQRGVEKLFF.

J is TRBJ1-6 and V is TRBV7-2, with 7 nucleotides matching TRBD1. CDR1 and CDR2 (germline): SGHTA, FQGNSA. The junction had 12 bases not matched to a gene; V was cut back by 5 bases and J by 8 bases. The CDR3 is 16 amino acids. Here the CDR3 reads CASSRAGGNPYSPLHF. Here the CDR3 DNA reads TGTGCCAGCAGCCGCGCAGGGGGAAACCCCTATTCACCCCTCCACTTT.

The rearrangement uses TRBV7-3 and TRBJ2-3, with D unresolved. V was clipped by 5 bases and J by 10 bases, with 16 bases between them. CDR3 size: 13 residues. Germline V CDR1 and CDR2: SGHTA, FQGTGA. Here the CDR3 reads CASSPFRAQAQYF. CDR3 nucleotides: TGTGCCAGCAGCCCATTTCGGGCCCAGGCGCAGTATTTT.

This clonotype was detected ten times or more. V gene TRBV12-3 or TRBV12-4 combines with J gene TRBJ2-7; D remains unclear. The V and J ends lost 0 bases and 0 bases respectively, with 12 bases between them. The CDR3 has 16 residues. The CDR3 loop reads CASSLAPPMFSYEQYF. The DNA for the CDR3 is TGTGCCAGCAGTTTAGCCCCGCCGATGTTCTCCTACGAGCAGTACTTC.

This chain uses TRBV28 with TRBJ2-5, with a tentative D call TRBD2 (6 bases). Germline V lookup: CDR1 MDHEN, CDR2 SYDVKM. V was clipped by 5 bases and J by 0 bases, with 7 bases between them. This CDR3 comprises 13 residues. The CDR3, as DNA: TGTGCCAGCAGTCCGGGGGACCAAGAGACCCAGTACTTC. This gives the protein CASSPGDQETQYF.

This clonotype came up many times. The rearrangement uses TRBV10-3 and TRBJ1-2; D remains ambiguous. The CDR3 loop spans 13 amino acids. Germline loops: CDR1 ENHRY, CDR2 SYGVKD. Trimming left V 5 bases short and J 4 bases short, with 11 bases between. The CDR3 region has the DNA TGTGCCATCAGTCACGAGCTAGGCTATGGCTACACCTTC. Translated, it gives CAISHELGYGYTF.

The table lists this clonotype with a few counts. This chain joins TRBV20-1 and TRBJ2-6; the D gene is possibly TRBD1 (6 bases). The ends were cut back, 4 bases at V and 4 bases at J, with 11 bases in the middle. CDR1 and CDR2 from the germline V gene are DFQATT and SNEGSKA (reference sequence). This CDR3 is 14 amino acids long. This CDR3 reads CSAKTGYGANVLTF. CDR3 DNA: TGCAGTGCTAAAACAGGGTACGGGGCCAACGTCCTGACTTTC.

The rearrangement joins TRBV5-1 to TRBJ2-7, with TRBD1 identical over 9 bases. CDR3 length: 14 amino acids. Germline V lookup: CDR1 SGHRS, CDR2 YFSETQ. J lost 2 bases, V lost 4 bases, and 4 bases had no gene match. CDR3 protein: CASSRDRATYEQYF. The DNA of the CDR3 is TGCGCCAGCAGCCGGGACAGGGCAACCTACGAGCAGTACTTC.

CDR3 DNA sequence: TGTGCCAGCAGTGATGGAGTCTGGAATTCACCCCTCCACTTT. Its translation is CASSDGVWNSPLHF. J is TRBJ1-6 and V is TRBV2; no firm D call. This CDR3 region has 14 residues. The V gene's germline CDR1 is SNHLY and CDR2 FYNNEI. The V end lost 3 bases, the J end lost 7 bases, and 10 bases lay between the germline ends.

The table lists this clonotype with many counts. This chain connects TRBV5-1 to TRBJ2-2, with D possibly being TRBD1 (5 bases). This CDR3 contains 13 residues. Looked up from germline, CDR1 is SGHRS and CDR2 is YFSETQ. V was trimmed by 0 bases and J by 6 bases, leaving 6 bases between them. The CDR3 DNA sequence: TGCGCCAGCAGCTTGGGGGGCGCCGGGGAGCTGTTTTTT. This sequence encodes CASSLGGAGELFF. Variable domain in full (rest from reference TRBV5-1 and TRBJ2-2): KAGVTQTPRYLIKTRGQQVTLSCSPISGHRSVSWYQQTPGQGLQFLFEYFSETQRNKGNFPGRFSGRQFSNSRSEMNVSTLELGDSALYLCASSLGGAGELFFGEGSRLTVL.

This clonotype was detected ten times or more. This chain joins TRBV25-1 and TRBJ2-2, with D possibly matching TRBD1 (5 bases). Per the germline V gene, CDR1 is MGHDK and CDR2 is SYGVNS. The germline V and J ends were trimmed by 7 bases and 8 bases, with 23 bases remaining between them. The length of the CDR3 is 16 residues. In DNA, the CDR3 is TGTGCCAGCACGCCCGCAGGGTTGGCGGTTGGGGGGGAGCTGTTTTTT. It yields the protein CASTPAGLAVGGELFF.